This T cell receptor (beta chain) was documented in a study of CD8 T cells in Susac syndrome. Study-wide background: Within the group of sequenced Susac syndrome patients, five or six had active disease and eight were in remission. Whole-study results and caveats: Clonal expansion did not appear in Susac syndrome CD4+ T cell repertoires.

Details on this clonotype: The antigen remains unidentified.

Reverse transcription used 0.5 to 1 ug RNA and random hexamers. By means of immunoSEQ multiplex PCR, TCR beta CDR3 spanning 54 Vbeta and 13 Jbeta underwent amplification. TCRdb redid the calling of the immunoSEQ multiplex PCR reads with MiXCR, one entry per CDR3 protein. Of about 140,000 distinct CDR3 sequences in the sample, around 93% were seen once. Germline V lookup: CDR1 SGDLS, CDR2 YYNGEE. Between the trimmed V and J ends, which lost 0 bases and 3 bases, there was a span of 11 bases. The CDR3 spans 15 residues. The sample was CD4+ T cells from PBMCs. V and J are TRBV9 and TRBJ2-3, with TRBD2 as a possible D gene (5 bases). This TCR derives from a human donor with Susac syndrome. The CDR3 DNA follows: TGTGCCAGCAGCGTAGCCCCGGGGTGGACAGATACGCAGTATTTT. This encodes CASSVAPGWTDTQYF.